Reported below is one T cell receptor (beta chain). This specimen belongs to a study of technical replicates of blood from a few donors. Produced via immunoSEQ multiplex PCR; TCRdb's table is partial and in-frame only. The table has some 75,000 clones, 95% to 97% seen once. V was clipped by 0 bases and J by 7 bases, with 10 bases between them. The CDR3 covers 13 residues. CDR1 is SGHRS and CDR2 is YFSETQ in the germline V gene. The TCR originated in a human donor in good health. This chain connects TRBV5-1 to TRBJ2-5; D possibly corresponds to TRBD2 (6 bases). Sequencing was carried out using T cells isolated from PBMCs. CDR3 amino acids: CASSLERERTQYF. Written as DNA, the CDR3 is TGCGCCAGCAGCTTGGAACGGGAGCGGACCCAGTACTTC. Looking up the rest from reference TRBV5-1 and TRBJ2-5 gives the full variable domain: KAGVTQTPRYLIKTRGQQVTLSCSPISGHRSVSWYQQTPGQGLQFLFEYFSETQRNKGNFPGRFSGRQFSNSRSEMNVSTLELGDSALYLCASSLERERTQYFGPGTRLLVL.